This TCR beta chain was profiled in a study of blood T cell repertoires in COVID-19. Study at large: The cDNA or gDNA used as material had been derived from T cells, B-cell-depleted T cells, or PBMCs.

CDR3 length equals 15 residues. Germline lookup yields CDR1 SGHAT and CDR2 FQNNGV. Deletions cut 0 bases from V and 2 bases from J, with 10 bases between. Authors' methods: Estimates of nucleated cell counts were drawn from the amplification of reference gene primers. The data were produced by immunoSEQ multiplex PCR, yet TCRdb's version contains in-frame clones alone and is incomplete. Clone size and V and J calls were adopted from that table, with D and trimming inferred from the DNA. The table has under 200,000 clones, about 90% seen once. This receptor was obtained from a woman in her fifties or sixties who had recovered from COVID-19. The chain carries TRBV11-2 and TRBJ1-1; D perhaps matches TRBD1 (5 bases). What was sequenced was PBMCs or T cells enriched from blood (not recorded which). CDR3 loop: CASSLDADSNTEAFF. CDR3 DNA: TGTGCCAGCAGCTTAGATGCCGACAGTAACACTGAAGCTTTCTTT.